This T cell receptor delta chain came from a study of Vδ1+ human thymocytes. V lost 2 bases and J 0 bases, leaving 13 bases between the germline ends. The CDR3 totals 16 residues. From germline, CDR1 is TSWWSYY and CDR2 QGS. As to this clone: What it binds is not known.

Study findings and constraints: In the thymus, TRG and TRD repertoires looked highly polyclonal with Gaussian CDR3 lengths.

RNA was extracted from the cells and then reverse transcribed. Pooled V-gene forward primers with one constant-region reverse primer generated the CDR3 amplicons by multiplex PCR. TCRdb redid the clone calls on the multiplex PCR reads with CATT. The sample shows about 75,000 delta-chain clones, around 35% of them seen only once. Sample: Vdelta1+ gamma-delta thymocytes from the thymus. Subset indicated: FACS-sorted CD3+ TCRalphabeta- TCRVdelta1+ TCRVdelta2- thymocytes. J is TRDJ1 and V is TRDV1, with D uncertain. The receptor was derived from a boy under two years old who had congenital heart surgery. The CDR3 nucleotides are TGTGCTCTTGGGGAAGTAAGACCCGTAAACACCGATAAACTCATCTTT. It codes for CALGEVRPVNTDKLIF.